The T cell receptor (beta chain) described here comes from a study of T cells in Graves' hyperthyroidism and ophthalmopathy. Template material for amplifying TCR beta CDR3 regions consisted of RNA transcripts. With the HTBI primer set, the TCR CDR3 went through a first round of RT-PCR. Each CDR3 protein gets one entry after TCRdb re-called the multiplex PCR reads with MiXCR. This repertoire shows 650,000 to 800,000 distinct CDR3 sequences, about 45% found once; its top ten account for 7% to 7.5%. Germline loops: CDR1 SEHNR, CDR2 FQNEAQ (reference sequence). CDR3 length: 18 residues. The V end was cut by 5 bases, the J end by 0 bases, with 20 bases between. This clonotype showed up many times.

This clonotype was sampled from an adult man with Graves' disease, either hyperthyroidism or ophthalmopathy (not recorded which). The sequencing input was peripheral blood or thyroid tissue (not recorded which). This chain joins TRBV7-9 and TRBJ1-3, with D perhaps TRBD1 (6 bases). The CDR3 bases are TGTGCCAGCAGCCCCGGTCTAGGCCGCAGGGGCTCTGGAAACACCATATATTTT. It yields the protein CASSPGLGRRGSGNTIYF.